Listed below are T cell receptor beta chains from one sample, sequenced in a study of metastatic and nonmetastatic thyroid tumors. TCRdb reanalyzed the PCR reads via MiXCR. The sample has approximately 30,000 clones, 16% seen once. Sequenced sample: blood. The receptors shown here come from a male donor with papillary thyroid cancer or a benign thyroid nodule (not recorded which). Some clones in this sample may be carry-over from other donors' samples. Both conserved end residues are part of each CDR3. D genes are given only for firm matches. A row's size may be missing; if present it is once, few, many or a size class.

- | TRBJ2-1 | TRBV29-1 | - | TGCAGCGATGAGAGAGAGGGGGGCTCCTACAATGAGCAGTTCTTC | CSDEREGGSYNEQFF
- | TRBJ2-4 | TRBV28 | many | TGTGCCAGCAGTTTGGGTAAAGGGAAGGTAATTTTGGCCAAAAACATTCAGTACTTC | CASSLGKGKVILAKNIQYF
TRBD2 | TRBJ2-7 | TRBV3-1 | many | TGTGCCAGCAGCCAACCGGGACTAGCTCCCTACGAGCAGTACTTC | CASSQPGLAPYEQYF
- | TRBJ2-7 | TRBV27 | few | TGCGCCAGCAGTTTGAGTGGGGGGCTGCACGAGCAGTACTTC | CASSLSGGLHEQYF
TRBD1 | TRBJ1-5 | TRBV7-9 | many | TGTGCCAGCAGCGCACAGGGGGTGAATCAGCCCCAGCATTTT | CASSAQGVNQPQHF
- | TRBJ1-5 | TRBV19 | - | TGTGCCAGTAGCCACCTGGGAGTCGGGGTCAGGAATCAGCCCCAGCATTTT | CASSHLGVGVRNQPQHF
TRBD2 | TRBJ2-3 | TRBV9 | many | TGTGCCAGCAGCGTAGCGGGCGGGAGCAAGGTTACAGATACGCAGTATTTT | CASSVAGGSKVTDTQYF
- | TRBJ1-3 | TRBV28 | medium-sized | TGTGCCAGCAGTAAGGGATTTGGAAACACCATATATTTT | CASSKGFGNTIYF
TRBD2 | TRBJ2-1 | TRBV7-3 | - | TGTGCCAGCAGCTTCATAGCGGGAGGGTACAATGAGCAGTTCTTC | CASSFIAGGYNEQFF
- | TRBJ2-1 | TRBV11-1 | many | TGTGCCAGCAGCTTAGATCCTTACAATGAGCAGTTCTTC | CASSLDPYNEQFF
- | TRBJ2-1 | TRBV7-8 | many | TGTGCCAGCAGCTTAGCGCTGGTAATCGATGAGCAGTTCTTC | CASSLALVIDEQFF
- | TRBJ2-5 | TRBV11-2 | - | TGTGCCAGCAGCTCGATGCAAGGGGTCCCAGAGACCCAGCACTTC | CASSSMQGVPETQHF
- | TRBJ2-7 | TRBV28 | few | TGTGCCACCCTTCGGACGGTCCCCGACTACGAGCAGTACTTC | CATLRTVPDYEQYF
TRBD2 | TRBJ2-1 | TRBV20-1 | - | TGCAGTGCTAGGGCTAGCGGAGCGAGGGATGAGCAGTTCTTC | CSARASGARDEQFF
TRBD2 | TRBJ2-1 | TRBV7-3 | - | TGTGCCAGCAGCTCACCGGGACTAGCGGGACGGAATGAGCAGTTCTTC | CASSSPGLAGRNEQFF
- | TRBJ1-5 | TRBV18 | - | TGTGCCAGCTCACCACTGGACTCTCGGAAGCCCCAGCATTTT | CASSPLDSRKPQHF
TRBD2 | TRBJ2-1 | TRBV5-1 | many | TGCGCCAGCAGACGAAGCGGGGGGGCTTCGAATGAGCAGTTCTTC | CASRRSGGASNEQFF
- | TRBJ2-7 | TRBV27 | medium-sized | TGTGCCAGCAGTTTGGGGGACAACCGAGCCTACGAGCAGTACTTC | CASSLGDNRAYEQYF